Listed below are T cell receptor beta chains from one sample, sequenced in a study of cytomegalovirus exposure and HLA in healthy donors. This table comes from immunoSEQ multiplex PCR, and its TCRdb copy is limited to in-frame clones, with some not included. The repertoire table contains under 100,000 clones. Material: PBMCs. The receptors originated from a man younger than 45 in good health and CMV-seronegative. The CDR3 runs from the conserved cysteine through the conserved F or W. D genes are given only for firm matches.

>TRBJ2-7|14|TRBV7-2|TRBD2
CASSLASGRTEQYF
>TRBJ1-6|13|TRBV27|.
CATWQRGNSPLHF
>TRBJ1-5|16|TRBV2|TRBD1
CASSGTGAYSNQPQHF
>TRBJ2-3|14|TRBV7-8|.
CASSLFLRPDTQYF
>TRBJ2-5|15|TRBV11-3|.
CASSLIGEVQETQYF
>TRBJ2-2|14|TRBV9|.
CASSVGDGTGELFF
>TRBJ1-4|15|TRBV5-6|.
CASSLRGSTNEKLFF
>TRBJ2-4|15|TRBV5-1|TRBD2
CASSLSGGAKNIQYF
>TRBJ2-7|14|TRBV19|.
CASSTPTGWYEQYF
>TRBJ1-1|13|TRBV7-2|TRBD1
CASRQGAWTEAFF
>TRBJ2-7|14|TRBV4-3|TRBD1
CASSQVGTGDGQYF
>TRBJ1-3|15|TRBV6-6|.
CASSYGGASGNTIYF
>TRBJ1-6|14|TRBV6-6|TRBD1
CASILQGFNSPLHF
>TRBJ1-5|13|TRBV18|TRBD1
CASSPTGAQPQHF
>TRBJ1-5|14|TRBV19|TRBD1
CASSYRGMNQPQHF
>TRBJ2-7|15|TRBV6-1|TRBD2
CASSERSSGSYEQYF
>TRBJ2-1|15|TRBV9|.
CASSPTGTPQAKQFF
>TRBJ2-7|15|TRBV29-1|TRBD1
CSVAGVQGETYEQYF
>TRBJ1-2|13|TRBV6-4|.
CASRQGFDYGYTF
>TRBJ1-2|15|TRBV29-1|.
CSADDGGDLAYGYTF
>TRBJ2-7|16|TRBV11-2|TRBD2
CASSLLAGGLTYEQYF
>TRBJ2-2|14|TRBV19|.
CASSQGSYTGELFF
>TRBJ2-1|14|TRBV2|.
CASVEGMIYNEQFF
>TRBJ1-2|17|TRBV4-3|TRBD1
CASSHDPGQGTNYGYTF
>TRBJ2-3|12|TRBV6-5|.
CASSYGRDTQYF
>TRBJ2-7|15|TRBV5-1|.
CASSRGGRGAYEQYF
>TRBJ1-1|16|TRBV5-1|TRBD1
CASSLGQGLKNTEAFF
>TRBJ2-7|15|TRBV5-4|.
CASSQSIGAVTVQYF
>TRBJ2-7|13|TRBV5-4|.
CASSSGGGYEQYF
>TRBJ2-7|13|TRBV7-3|TRBD2
CASSPGLAGEQYF
>TRBJ2-7|14|TRBV9|TRBD1
CASSHDRAPYEQYF
>TRBJ2-2|13|TRBV5-6|.
CASSYGPTGELFF